The 5 T cell receptor beta chains in this list originate from one sample, sequenced in a study of cytomegalovirus exposure and HLA in healthy donors. Produced via immunoSEQ multiplex PCR; TCRdb's table is partial and in-frame only. This sample has under 250,000 clones; 87% occur once, and the top ten carry approximately 12%. Material for sequencing was PBMCs. The source of these receptors is a man aged 18 to 30 in good health and CMV-seropositive.

The chain joins TRBV6-5 to TRBJ1-2, with TRBD1 identical over 7 bases. CDR3 length: 15 residues. Per the germline V gene, CDR1 is MNHEY and CDR2 is SVGAGI. With V trimmed by 4 bases and J by 2 bases, 7 bases remained unmatched. CDR3 nucleotide sequence: TGTGCCAGCAGTTCCCGCCGGACAGGAAACTATGGCTACACCTTC. It encodes CASSSRRTGNYGYTF.

There are a few counts of this clone. The chain recombines TRBV2 with TRBJ1-5; D gene uncertain. The CDR3 extends over 14 amino acids. Per germline, CDR1 SNHLY and CDR2 FYNNEI. The ends were cut back, 2 bases at V and 1 base at J, with 6 bases in the middle. For the CDR3, the DNA is TGTGCCAGCAGTGAAACGTTCAGCAATCAGCCCCAGCATTTT. Its translation is CASSETFSNQPQHF.

J is TRBJ2-1 and V is TRBV27, with TRBD1 as a possible D gene (6 bases). Germline V gene sequence: CDR1 MNHEY, CDR2 SMNVEV (reference sequence). CDR3 length: 12 amino acids. V lost 5 bases and J 15 bases, leaving 17 bases between the germline ends. In DNA form, the CDR3 reads TGTGCCAGCAGTGACCCGGGACATCGGGTGTTCTTC. It yields the protein CASSDPGHRVFF.

For this clone: Germline is not matched at one junction end, which may reflect a read error. The chain recombines TRBV2 with TRBJ2-7, with unresolved D. The CDR3 has 12 residues. Germline V gene data show CDR1 as SNHLY and CDR2 as FYNNEI. The CDR3: CASSGKPYEQYF. CDR3 nucleotides: TGTGCCAGCAGTGGTAAACCCTATGAGCAGTACTTC.

The chain links TRBV4-1 to TRBJ2-7; D gene ambiguous. V lost 3 bases, J lost 6 bases, and 15 bases lay in between. The CDR3 is made up of 14 amino acids. CDR1 and CDR2 from the germline V gene are MGHRA and YSYEKL. CDR3 in amino acids: CASSQGPIAGEQYF. Here the CDR3 DNA reads TGCGCCAGCAGCCAGGGCCCGATTGCAGGCGAGCAGTACTTC.